This is a list of T cell receptor beta chains from one sample in a study of T cell changes during pregnancy in multiple sclerosis. Generated by immunoSEQ multiplex PCR, the TCRdb table keeps only in-frame clones and is missing some. The data hold more than 45,000 clones, with 80% to 95% observed a single time. Sample: CD4+ T cells from peripheral blood mononuclear cells, taken in the second trimester of pregnancy. These receptor sequences come from a female donor with multiple sclerosis, enrolled in a pregnancy study. Each CDR3 is given with its conserved first and last residue. A D gene is named only where the DNA matches it firmly. Rows give clone size only sometimes, using once, few, many, or a class for an expanded clone.

cdr3_length	clone_size	v_call	d_call	j_call	cdr3_aa	cdr3_nt
15	-	TRBV25-1	-	TRBJ1-1	CASSEGLGQFTEAFF	TGTGCCAGCAGTGAAGGGTTAGGACAGTTCACTGAAGCTTTCTTT
14	-	TRBV27	TRBD1	TRBJ1-6	CASSGTGGNSPLHF	TGTGCCAGCAGCGGAACAGGGGGTAATTCACCCCTCCACTTT
14	once	TRBV28	TRBD1	TRBJ1-2	CASRIRDSPHGYTF	TGTGCCAGCAGGATCCGGGACAGCCCTCATGGCTACACCTTC
14	-	TRBV5-1	-	TRBJ2-5	CASSSLTGQETQYF	TGCGCCAGCAGCTCCCTAACAGGACAAGAGACCCAGTACTTC
14	-	TRBV7-2	-	TRBJ2-1	CASSPGTGNNEQFF	TGTGCCAGCAGCCCCGGGACTGGCAACAATGAGCAGTTCTTC
15	-	TRBV27	-	TRBJ1-5	CASSFGRDSNQPQHF	TGTGCCAGCAGTTTCGGCAGGGATAGCAATCAGCCCCAGCATTTT
15	-	TRBV5-1	-	TRBJ1-3	CASSRKQGAGNTIYF	TGCGCCAGCAGCCGCAAACAGGGAGCTGGAAACACCATATATTTT
13	-	TRBV7-8	-	TRBJ2-7	CASSFGQSYEQYF	TGTGCCAGCAGCTTTGGCCAATCCTACGAGCAGTACTTC
13	-	TRBV5-1	-	TRBJ1-1	CASSPQGNTEAFF	TGCGCCAGCAGCCCCCAGGGGAACACTGAAGCTTTCTTT
18	-	TRBV5-1	TRBD2	TRBJ2-5	CASARGPIFSGGSETQYF	TGCGCCAGCGCGAGAGGCCCAATCTTTAGCGGGGGATCGGAGACCCAGTACTTC
16	-	TRBV5-4	-	TRBJ2-3	CASSPPPSHAGDTQYF	TGTGCCAGCAGCCCCCCTCCTAGCCATGCGGGGGATACGCAGTATTTT
15	once	TRBV6-1	TRBD1	TRBJ2-2	CASRLDRLNTGELFF	TGTGCCAGCAGGTTGGACAGGCTGAACACCGGGGAGCTGTTTTTT
14	-	TRBV5-1	TRBD1	TRBJ2-7	CASSLEQGVYEQYF	TGCGCCAGCAGCTTGGAACAGGGGGTTTACGAGCAGTACTTC
10	few	TRBV20-1	-	TRBJ1-1	CSALTVEAFF	TGCAGTGCGCTGACAGTTGAAGCTTTCTTT
15	-	TRBV6-6	TRBD2	TRBJ2-1	CASSTSGGGYNEQFF	TGTGCCAGCAGTACGTCCGGGGGGGGCTACAATGAGCAGTTCTTC
14	-	TRBV19	TRBD1	TRBJ1-2	CASSTSTGGYGYTF	TGTGCCAGTAGTACCTCGACAGGGGGATATGGCTACACCTTC
14	-	TRBV5-1	-	TRBJ2-1	CASSPEQSSRVQFF	TGCGCCAGCAGCCCGGAGCAGTCGTCCAGGGTGCAGTTCTTC
18	-	TRBV2	-	TRBJ2-6	CASSDGGGPQAGANVLTF	TGTGCCAGCAGTGATGGGGGGGGGCCCCAGGCTGGGGCCAACGTCCTGACTTTC
13	once	TRBV4-1	-	TRBJ1-3	CASSQGNAGTIYF	TGCGCCAGCAGCCAAGGAAACGCCGGCACCATATATTTT
15	-	TRBV7-9	TRBD1	TRBJ1-2	CASSLGTGENYGYTF	TGTGCCAGCAGCTTAGGGACAGGGGAGAACTATGGCTACACCTTC
11	-	TRBV5-6	TRBD1	TRBJ2-7	CASSYGQEQYF	TGTGCCAGCAGCTACGGACAGGAACAGTACTTC
14	-	TRBV7-3	-	TRBJ2-7	CASSGDILRDEQYF	TGTGCCAGCAGCGGAGACATCCTGAGGGACGAGCAGTACTTC
15	once	TRBV2	TRBD1	TRBJ2-2	CASRETGTAAGELFF	TGTGCCAGCAGGGAGACCGGGACAGCAGCCGGGGAGCTGTTTTTT